A selection of T cell receptor beta chains follows, all from one sample in a study of T cells in localized non-small cell lung cancer. The method was immunoSEQ multiplex PCR; TCRdb's version includes in-frame clones alone and lacks a portion of them. The table shows about 59,000 clones, with 91% occurring only once. The sample was peripheral blood, taken before any cancer treatment. Every receptor here comes from a man between 40 and 69 years old with stage I lung adenocarcinoma. CDR3s leave out the opening cysteine and the closing phenylalanine or tryptophan.

v_gene	j_gene	CDR3aa
TRBV9	TRBJ1-2	ASSAVGTGSYGYT
TRBV14	TRBJ2-7	ASSVPGHSYEQY
TRBV11-3	TRBJ2-7	ASSVGWDLSSYEQY
TRBV20-1	TRBJ1-1	SGTPNTEAF
TRBV19	TRBJ1-5	ASRIRGRTNQPQH
TRBV5-1	TRBJ2-7	ASSLGSSEQY
TRBV5-4	TRBJ2-1	ASSSGTGSYNEQF
TRBV18	TRBJ2-7	ASSPGTANYEQY
TRBV5-8	TRBJ1-1	ASSLVGTEAF
TRBV7-9	TRBJ2-3	ASSFPPRGTDTQY